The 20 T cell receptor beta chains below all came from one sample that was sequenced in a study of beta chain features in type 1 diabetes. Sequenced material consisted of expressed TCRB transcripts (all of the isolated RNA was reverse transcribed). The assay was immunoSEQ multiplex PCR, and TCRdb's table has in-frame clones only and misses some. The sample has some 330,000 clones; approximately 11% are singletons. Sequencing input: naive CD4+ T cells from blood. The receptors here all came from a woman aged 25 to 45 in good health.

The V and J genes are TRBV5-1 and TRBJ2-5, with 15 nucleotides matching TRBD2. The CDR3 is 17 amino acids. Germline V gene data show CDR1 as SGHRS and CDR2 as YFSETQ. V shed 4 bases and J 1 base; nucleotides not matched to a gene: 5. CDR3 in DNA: TGCGCCAGCAGCCCGGGACTAGCGGGAGGAATCCAAGAGACCCAGTACTTC. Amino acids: CASSPGLAGGIQETQYF. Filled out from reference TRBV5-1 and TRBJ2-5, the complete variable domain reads KAGVTQTPRYLIKTRGQQVTLSCSPISGHRSVSWYQQTPGQGLQFLFEYFSETQRNKGNFPGRFSGRQFSNSRSEMNVSTLELGDSALYLCASSPGLAGGIQETQYFGPGTRLLVL.

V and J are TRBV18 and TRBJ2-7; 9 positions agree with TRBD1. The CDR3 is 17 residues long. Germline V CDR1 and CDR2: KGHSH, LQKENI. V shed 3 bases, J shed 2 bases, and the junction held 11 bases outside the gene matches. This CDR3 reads CASSPSWGGTGTYEQYF. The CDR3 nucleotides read TGTGCCAGCTCACCCAGCTGGGGAGGGACAGGGACCTACGAGCAGTACTTC.

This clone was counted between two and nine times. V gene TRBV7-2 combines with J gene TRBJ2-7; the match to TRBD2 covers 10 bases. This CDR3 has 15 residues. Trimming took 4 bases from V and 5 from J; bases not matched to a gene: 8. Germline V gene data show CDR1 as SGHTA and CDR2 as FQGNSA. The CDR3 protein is CASSSLLAGVNEQYF. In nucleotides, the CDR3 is TGTGCCAGCAGCTCGCTTCTAGCGGGAGTTAACGAGCAGTACTTC.

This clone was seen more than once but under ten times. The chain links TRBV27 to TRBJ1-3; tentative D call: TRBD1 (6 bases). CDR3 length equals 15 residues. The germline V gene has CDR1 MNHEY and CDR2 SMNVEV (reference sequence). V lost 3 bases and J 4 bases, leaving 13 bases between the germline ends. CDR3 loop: CASSFSGVPGNTIYF. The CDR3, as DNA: TGTGCCAGCAGTTTTTCAGGGGTCCCCGGAAACACCATATATTTT.

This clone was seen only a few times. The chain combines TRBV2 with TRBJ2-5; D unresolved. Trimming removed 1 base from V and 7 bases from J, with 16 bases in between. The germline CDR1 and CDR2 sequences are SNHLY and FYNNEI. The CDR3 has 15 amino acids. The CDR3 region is CASSEEGVAVGTQYF. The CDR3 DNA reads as TGTGCCAGCAGTGAAGAAGGTGTAGCCGTCGGGACCCAGTACTTC.

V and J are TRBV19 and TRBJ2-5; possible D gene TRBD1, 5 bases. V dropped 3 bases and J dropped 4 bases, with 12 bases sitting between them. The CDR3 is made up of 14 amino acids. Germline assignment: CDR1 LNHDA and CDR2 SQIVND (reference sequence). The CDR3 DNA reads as TGTGCCAGTAGTATGCCCGACAGTCGAGAGACCCAGTACTTC. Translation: CASSMPDSRETQYF.

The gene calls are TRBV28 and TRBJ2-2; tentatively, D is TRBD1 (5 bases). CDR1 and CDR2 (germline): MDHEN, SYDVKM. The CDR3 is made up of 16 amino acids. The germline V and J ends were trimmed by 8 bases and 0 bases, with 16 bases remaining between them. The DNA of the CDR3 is TGTGCCAGCCAGACACCAAGACAGACGAACACCGGGGAGCTGTTTTTT. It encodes CASQTPRQTNTGELFF.

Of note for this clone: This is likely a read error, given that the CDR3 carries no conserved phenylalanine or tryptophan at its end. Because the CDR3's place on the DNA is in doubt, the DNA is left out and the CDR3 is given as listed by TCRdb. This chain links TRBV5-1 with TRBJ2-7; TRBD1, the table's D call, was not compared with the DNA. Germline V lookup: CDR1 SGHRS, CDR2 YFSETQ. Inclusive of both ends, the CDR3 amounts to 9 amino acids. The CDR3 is CASSLVVSL.

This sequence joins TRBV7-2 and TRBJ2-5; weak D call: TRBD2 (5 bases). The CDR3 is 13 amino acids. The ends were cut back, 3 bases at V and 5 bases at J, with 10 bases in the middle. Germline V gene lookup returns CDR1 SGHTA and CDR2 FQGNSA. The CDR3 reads CASSFWTGETQYF. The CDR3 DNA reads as TGTGCCAGCAGCTTTTGGACGGGGGAGACCCAGTACTTC. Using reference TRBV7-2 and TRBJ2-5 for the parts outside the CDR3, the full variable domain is GAGVSQSPSNKVTEKGKDVELRCDPISGHTALYWYRQSLGQGLEFLIYFQGNSAPDKSGLPSDRFSAERTGGSVSTLTIQRTQQEDSAVYLCASSFWTGETQYFGPGTRLLVL.

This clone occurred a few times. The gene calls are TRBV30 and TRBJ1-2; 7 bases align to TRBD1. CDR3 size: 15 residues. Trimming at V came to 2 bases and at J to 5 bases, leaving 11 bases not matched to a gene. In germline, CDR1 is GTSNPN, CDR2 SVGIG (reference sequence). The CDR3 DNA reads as TGTGCCTGGAGTCCAGCTCCGGGACAGACTTATGGCTACACCTTC. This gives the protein CAWSPAPGQTYGYTF.

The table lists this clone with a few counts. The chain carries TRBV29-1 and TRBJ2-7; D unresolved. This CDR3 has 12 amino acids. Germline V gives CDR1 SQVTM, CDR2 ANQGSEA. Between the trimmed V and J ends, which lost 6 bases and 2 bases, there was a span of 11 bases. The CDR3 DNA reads TGCAGCGTCGCCGATACAGCCTACGAGCAGTACTTC. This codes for CSVADTAYEQYF.

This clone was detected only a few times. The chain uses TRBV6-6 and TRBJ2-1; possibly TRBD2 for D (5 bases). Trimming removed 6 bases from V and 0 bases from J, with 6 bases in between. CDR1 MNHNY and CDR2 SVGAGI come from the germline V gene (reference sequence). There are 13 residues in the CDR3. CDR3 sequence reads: CASSRDSYNEQFF. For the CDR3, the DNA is TGTGCCAGCAGCCGGGACTCCTACAATGAGCAGTTCTTC.

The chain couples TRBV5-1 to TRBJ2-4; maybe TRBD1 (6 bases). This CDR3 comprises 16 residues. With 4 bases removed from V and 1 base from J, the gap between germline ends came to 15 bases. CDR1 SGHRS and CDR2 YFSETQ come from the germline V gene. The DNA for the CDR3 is TGCGCCAGCAGCATCCACAGGGAGCAGGCCAAAAACATTCAGTACTTC. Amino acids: CASSIHREQAKNIQYF.

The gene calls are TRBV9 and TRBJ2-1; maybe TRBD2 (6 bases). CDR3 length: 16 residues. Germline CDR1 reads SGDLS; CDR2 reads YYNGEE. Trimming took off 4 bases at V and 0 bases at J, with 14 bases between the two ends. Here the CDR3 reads CASSPRSGNSYNEQFF. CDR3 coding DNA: TGTGCCAGCAGCCCCCGTAGCGGCAACTCCTACAATGAGCAGTTCTTC.

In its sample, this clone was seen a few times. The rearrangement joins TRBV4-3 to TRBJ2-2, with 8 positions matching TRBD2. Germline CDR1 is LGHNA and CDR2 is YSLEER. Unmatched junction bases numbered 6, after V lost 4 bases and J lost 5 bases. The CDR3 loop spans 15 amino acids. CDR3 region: CASSLGLAGTGELFF. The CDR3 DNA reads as TGCGCCAGCAGCCTTGGACTAGCCGGGACCGGGGAGCTGTTTTTT.

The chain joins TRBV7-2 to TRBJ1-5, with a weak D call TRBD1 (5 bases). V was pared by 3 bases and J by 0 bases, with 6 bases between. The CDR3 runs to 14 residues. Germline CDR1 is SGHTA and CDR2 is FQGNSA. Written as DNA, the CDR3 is TGTGCCAGCAGCTTGACAGATAGCAATCAGCCCCAGCATTTT. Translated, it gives CASSLTDSNQPQHF.

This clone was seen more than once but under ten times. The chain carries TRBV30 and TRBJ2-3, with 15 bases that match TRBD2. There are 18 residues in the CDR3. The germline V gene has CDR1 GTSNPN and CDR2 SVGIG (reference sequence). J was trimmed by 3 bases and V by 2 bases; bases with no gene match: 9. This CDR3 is CAWSTRTSGRARTDTQYF. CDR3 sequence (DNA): TGTGCCTGGAGTACCCGGACTAGCGGGAGGGCCCGAACAGATACGCAGTATTTT.

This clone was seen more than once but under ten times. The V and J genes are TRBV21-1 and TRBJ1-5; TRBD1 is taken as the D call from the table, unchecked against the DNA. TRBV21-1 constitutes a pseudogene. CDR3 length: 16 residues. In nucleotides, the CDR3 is TGTGCCAGCAGTGGAATACAGGGATTGTTCAATCAGCCCCAGCATTTT. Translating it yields CASSGIQGLFNQPQHF.

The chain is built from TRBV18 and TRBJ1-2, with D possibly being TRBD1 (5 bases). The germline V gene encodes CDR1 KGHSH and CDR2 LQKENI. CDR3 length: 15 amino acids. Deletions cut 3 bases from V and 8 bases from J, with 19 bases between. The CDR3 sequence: CASSPSESGGLGYTF. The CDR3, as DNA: TGTGCCAGCTCACCGTCGGAGTCCGGGGGACTCGGCTACACCTTC.

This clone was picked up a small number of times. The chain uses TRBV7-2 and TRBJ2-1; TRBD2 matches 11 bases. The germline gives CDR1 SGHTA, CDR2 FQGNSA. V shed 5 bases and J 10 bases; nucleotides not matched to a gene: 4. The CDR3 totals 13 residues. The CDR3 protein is CASSISGRVEQFF. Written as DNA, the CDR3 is TGTGCCAGCAGCATTAGCGGGAGGGTGGAGCAGTTCTTC.